This record covers a single TCR beta chain. These data belong to a study of blood T cell repertoires in COVID-19. Clones were sequenced by immunoSEQ multiplex PCR, and TCRdb holds only the in-frame ones, with some missing. The sample has approximately 110,000 clones, 75% to 90% seen once. The CDR3 is 16 amino acids. V was cut by 5 bases and J by 3 bases, with 18 bases left in between. The V gene's germline CDR1 is SGHTA and CDR2 FQGNSA. V and J are TRBV7-2 and TRBJ2-3, with D possibly matching TRBD2 (6 bases). Material: peripheral blood. The sequence derives from a middle-aged woman with acute or convalescent COVID-19. The CDR3 DNA sequence: TGTGCCAGCAGCGCCGCGCCGGGACTTTTAACAGATACGCAGTATTTT. Translating it yields CASSAAPGLLTDTQYF.